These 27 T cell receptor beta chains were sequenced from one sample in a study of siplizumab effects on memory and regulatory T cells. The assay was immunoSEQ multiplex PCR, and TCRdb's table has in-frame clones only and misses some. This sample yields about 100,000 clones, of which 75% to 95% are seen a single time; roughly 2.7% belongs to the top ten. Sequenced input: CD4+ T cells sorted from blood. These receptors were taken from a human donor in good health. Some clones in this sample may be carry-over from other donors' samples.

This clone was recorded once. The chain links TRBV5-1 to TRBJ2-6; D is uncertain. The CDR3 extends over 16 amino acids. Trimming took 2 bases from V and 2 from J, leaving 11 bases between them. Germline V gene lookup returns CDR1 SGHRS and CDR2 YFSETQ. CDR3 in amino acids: CASSFAHTTGANVLTF. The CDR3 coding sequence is TGCGCCAGCAGCTTCGCGCATACCACTGGGGCCAACGTCCTGACTTTC.

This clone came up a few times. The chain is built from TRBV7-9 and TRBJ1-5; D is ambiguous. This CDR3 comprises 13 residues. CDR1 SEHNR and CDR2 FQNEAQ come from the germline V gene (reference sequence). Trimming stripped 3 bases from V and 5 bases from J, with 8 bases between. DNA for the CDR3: TGTGCCAGCAGCTTGGAAAAGGATCAGCCCCAGCATTTT. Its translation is CASSLEKDQPQHF.

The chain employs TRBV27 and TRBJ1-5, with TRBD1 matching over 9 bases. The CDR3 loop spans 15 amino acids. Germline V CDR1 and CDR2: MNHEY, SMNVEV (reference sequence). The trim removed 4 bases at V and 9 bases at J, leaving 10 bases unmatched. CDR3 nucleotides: TGTGCCAGCAGTTCCTTTGGACAGGGGAAGGGGCCCCAGCATTTT. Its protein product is CASSSFGQGKGPQHF.

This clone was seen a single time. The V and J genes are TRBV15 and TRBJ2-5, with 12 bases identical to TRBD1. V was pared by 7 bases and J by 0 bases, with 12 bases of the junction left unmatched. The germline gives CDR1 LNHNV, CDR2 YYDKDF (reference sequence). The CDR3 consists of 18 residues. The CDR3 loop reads CATTLLGTGGGYQETQYF. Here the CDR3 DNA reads TGTGCCACCACTCTCCTCGGGACAGGGGGCGGCTACCAAGAGACCCAGTACTTC.

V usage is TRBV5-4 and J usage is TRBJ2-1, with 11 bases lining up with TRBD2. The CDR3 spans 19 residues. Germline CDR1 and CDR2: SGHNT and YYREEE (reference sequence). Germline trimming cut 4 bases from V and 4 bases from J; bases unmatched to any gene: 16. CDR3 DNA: TGTGCCAGCAGCAATCTAATAACAAGACTAGCGGGAACTTACAATGAGCAGTTCTTC. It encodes CASSNLITRLAGTYNEQFF.

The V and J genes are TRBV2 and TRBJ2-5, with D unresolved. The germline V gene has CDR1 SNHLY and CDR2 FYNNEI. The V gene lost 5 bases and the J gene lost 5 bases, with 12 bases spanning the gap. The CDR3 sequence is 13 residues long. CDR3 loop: CASSLTRAETQYF. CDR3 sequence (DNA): TGTGCCAGCAGTCTGACCCGTGCGGAGACCCAGTACTTC.

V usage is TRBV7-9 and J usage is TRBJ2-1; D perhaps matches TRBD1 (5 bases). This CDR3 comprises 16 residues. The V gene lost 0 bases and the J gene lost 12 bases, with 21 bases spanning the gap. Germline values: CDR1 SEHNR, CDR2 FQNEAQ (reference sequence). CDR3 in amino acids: CASSLAGEAYYKGQFF. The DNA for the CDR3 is TGTGCCAGCAGCTTAGCAGGGGAAGCGTACTACAAGGGGCAGTTCTTC. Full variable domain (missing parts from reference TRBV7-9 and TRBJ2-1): DTGVSQNPRHKITKRGQNVTFRCDPISEHNRLYWYRQTLGQGPEFLTYFQNEAQLEKSRLLSDRFSAERPKGSFSTLEIQRTEQGDSAMYLCASSLAGEAYYKGQFFGPGTRLTVL.

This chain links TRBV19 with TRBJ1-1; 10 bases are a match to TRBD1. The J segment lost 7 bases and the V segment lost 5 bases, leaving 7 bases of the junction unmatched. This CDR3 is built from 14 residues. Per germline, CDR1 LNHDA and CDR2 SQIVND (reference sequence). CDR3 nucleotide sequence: TGTGCCAGTAGTGACAGGGGGCTAAGTGTTGAAGCTTTCTTT. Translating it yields CASSDRGLSVEAFF.

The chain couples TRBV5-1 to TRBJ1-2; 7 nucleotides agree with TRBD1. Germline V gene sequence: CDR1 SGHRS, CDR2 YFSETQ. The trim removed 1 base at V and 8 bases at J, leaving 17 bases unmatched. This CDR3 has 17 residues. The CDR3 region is CASSLSTFRQGRRGYTF. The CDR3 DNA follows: TGCGCCAGCAGCTTGAGTACCTTCCGACAGGGAAGGCGCGGCTACACCTTC.

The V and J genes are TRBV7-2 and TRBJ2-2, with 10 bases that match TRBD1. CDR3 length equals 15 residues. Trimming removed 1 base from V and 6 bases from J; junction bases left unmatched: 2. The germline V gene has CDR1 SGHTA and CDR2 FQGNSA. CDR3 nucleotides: TGTGCCAGCAGCTTAGTCGGGACAGGGGCCGGGGAGCTGTTTTTT. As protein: CASSLVGTGAGELFF. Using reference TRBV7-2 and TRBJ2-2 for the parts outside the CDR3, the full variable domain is GAGVSQSPSNKVTEKGKDVELRCDPISGHTALYWYRQSLGQGLEFLIYFQGNSAPDKSGLPSDRFSAERTGGSVSTLTIQRTQQEDSAVYLCASSLVGTGAGELFFGEGSRLTVL.

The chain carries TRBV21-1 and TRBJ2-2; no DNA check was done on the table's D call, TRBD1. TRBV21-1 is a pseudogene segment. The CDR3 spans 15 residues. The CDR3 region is CASSKTPGNTGELFF. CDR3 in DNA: TGTGCCAGCAGCAAAACCCCAGGCAACACCGGGGAGCTGTTTTTT.

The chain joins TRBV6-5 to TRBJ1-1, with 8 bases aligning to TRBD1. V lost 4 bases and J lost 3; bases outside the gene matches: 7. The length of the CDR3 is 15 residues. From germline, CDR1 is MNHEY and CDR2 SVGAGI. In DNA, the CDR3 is TGTGCCAGCAGTTCAGGGGGCTTGTTGCACACTGAAGCTTTCTTT. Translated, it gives CASSSGGLLHTEAFF.

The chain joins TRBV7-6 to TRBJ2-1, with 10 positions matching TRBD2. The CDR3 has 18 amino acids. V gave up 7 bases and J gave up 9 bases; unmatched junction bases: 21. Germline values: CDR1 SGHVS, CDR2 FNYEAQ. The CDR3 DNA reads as TGTGCCAGCACCTTCCTGGGAACTAGCGGGGATTTGGGGGGTGAGCAGTTCTTC. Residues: CASTFLGTSGDLGGEQFF.

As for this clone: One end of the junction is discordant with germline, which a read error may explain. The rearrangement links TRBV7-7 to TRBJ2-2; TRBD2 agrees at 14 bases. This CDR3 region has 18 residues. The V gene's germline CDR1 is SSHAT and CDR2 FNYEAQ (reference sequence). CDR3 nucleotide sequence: TGTGCTAGCAGCTTGGGGACTAGCGGGAGTGGTAACACCGGGGAGCTGTTTTTT. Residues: CASSLGTSGSGNTGELFF. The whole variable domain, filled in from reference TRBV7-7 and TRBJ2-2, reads GAGVSQSPRYKVTKRGQDVTLRCDPISSHATLYWYQQALGQGPEFLTYFNYEAQPDKSGLPSDRFSAERPEGSISTLTIQRTEQRDSAMYRCASSLGTSGSGNTGELFFGEGSRLTVL.

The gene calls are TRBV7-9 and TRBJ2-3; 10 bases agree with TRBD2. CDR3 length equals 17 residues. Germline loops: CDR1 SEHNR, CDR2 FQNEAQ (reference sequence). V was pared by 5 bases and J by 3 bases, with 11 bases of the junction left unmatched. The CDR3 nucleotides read TGTGCCAGCAGCCACCTAGCGGGAGCGATGGTGACAGATACGCAGTATTTT. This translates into CASSHLAGAMVTDTQYF. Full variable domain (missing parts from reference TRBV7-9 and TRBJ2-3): DTGVSQNPRHKITKRGQNVTFRCDPISEHNRLYWYRQTLGQGPEFLTYFQNEAQLEKSRLLSDRFSAERPKGSFSTLEIQRTEQGDSAMYLCASSHLAGAMVTDTQYFGPGTRLTVL.

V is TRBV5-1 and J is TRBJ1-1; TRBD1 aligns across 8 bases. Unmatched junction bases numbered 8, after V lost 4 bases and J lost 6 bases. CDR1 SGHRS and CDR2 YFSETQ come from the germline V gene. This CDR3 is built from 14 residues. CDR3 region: CASSLPDRGAEAFF. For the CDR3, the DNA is TGCGCCAGCAGCCTACCTGACAGGGGTGCTGAAGCTTTCTTT.

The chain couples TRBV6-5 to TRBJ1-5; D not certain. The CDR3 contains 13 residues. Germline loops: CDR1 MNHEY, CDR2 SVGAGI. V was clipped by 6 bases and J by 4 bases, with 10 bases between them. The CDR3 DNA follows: TGTGCCAGCAGGGGGTTCCAGAATCAGCCCCAGCATTTT. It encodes CASRGFQNQPQHF.

CDR3 nucleotide sequence: TGTGCCAGCAGCCTGACCGGGACTAGCGGTTCCTACGAGCAGTACTTC. Its protein is CASSLTGTSGSYEQYF. This sequence joins TRBV7-3 and TRBJ2-7; 11 bases agree with TRBD2. Germline V gives CDR1 SGHTA, CDR2 FQGTGA. With V trimmed by 5 bases and J by 1 base, 7 bases remained unmatched. The CDR3 spans 16 residues.

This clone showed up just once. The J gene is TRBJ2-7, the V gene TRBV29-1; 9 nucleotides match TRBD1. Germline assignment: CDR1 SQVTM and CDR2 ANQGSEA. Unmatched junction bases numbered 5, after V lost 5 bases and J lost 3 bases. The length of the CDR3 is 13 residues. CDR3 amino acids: CSVSRTGDYEQYF. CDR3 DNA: TGCAGCGTTTCGAGGACAGGGGACTACGAGCAGTACTTC.

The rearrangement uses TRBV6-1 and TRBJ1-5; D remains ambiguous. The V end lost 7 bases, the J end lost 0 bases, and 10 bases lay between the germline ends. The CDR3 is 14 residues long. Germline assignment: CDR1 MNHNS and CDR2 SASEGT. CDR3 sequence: CASTRRYSNQPQHF. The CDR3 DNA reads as TGTGCCAGCACCCGAAGATATAGCAATCAGCCCCAGCATTTT.

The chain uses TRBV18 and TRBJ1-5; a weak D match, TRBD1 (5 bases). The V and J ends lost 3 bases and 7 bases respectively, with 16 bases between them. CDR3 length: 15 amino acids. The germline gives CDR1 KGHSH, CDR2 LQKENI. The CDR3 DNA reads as TGTGCCAGCTCACCGGGGCAGGGAGCTTGGCAGCCCCAGCATTTT. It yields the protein CASSPGQGAWQPQHF.

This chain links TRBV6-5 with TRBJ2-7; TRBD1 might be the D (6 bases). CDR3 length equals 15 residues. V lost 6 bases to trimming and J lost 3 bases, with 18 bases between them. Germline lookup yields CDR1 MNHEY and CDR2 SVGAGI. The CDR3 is CASRPSGTRLYEQYF. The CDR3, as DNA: TGTGCCAGCAGACCCTCCGGGACAAGACTCTACGAGCAGTACTTC.

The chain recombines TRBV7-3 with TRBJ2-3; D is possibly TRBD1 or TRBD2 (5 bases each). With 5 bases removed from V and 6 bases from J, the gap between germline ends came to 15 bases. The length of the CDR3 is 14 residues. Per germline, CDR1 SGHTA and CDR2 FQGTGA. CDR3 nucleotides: TGTGCCAGCAGCACGGGGACCACGGGGGATACGCAGTATTTT. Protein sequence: CASSTGTTGDTQYF.

The CDR3 coding sequence is TGTGCCAGCAGTTTACCGGTTTCGGATCCTCGGAATCAGCCCCAGCATTTT. Amino acid sequence: CASSLPVSDPRNQPQHF. This chain links TRBV28 with TRBJ1-5; D gene ambiguous. Germline V gene data show CDR1 as MDHEN and CDR2 as SYDVKM. Trimming left V 2 bases short and J 4 bases short, with 18 bases between. CDR3 length: 17 residues.

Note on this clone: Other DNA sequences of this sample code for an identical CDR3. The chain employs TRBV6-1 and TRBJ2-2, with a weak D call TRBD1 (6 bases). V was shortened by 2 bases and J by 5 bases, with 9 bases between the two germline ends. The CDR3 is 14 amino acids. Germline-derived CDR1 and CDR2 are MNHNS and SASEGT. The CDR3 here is CASSETGNTGELFF. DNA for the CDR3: TGTGCCAGCAGTGAAACAGGGAATACCGGGGAGCTGTTTTTT.

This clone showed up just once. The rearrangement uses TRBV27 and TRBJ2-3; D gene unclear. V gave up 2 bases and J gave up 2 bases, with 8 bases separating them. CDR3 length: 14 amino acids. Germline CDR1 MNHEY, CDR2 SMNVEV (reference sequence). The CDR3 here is CASSLTLLTDTQYF. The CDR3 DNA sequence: TGTGCCAGCAGTTTAACTCTCCTCACAGATACGCAGTATTTT.

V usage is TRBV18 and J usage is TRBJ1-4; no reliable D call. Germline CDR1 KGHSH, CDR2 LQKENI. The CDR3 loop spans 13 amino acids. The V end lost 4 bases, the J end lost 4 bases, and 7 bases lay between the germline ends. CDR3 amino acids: CASSLGYNEKLFF. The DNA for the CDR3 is TGTGCCAGCTCACTTGGGTATAATGAAAAACTGTTTTTT.